A selection of T cell receptor beta chains follows, all from one sample in a study of T cell changes during pregnancy in multiple sclerosis. Sequenced by immunoSEQ multiplex PCR; TCRdb stores in-frame clones only, minus some. The sample yields about 70,000 clones, 85% to 95% seen once. The sequencing used CD4+ T cells from peripheral blood mononuclear cells, collected after pregnancy. Receptors were obtained from a female donor with multiple sclerosis, enrolled in a pregnancy study. CDR3s include the opening cysteine and the closing phenylalanine or tryptophan. D genes are given only for firm matches. Rows give clone size only sometimes, using once, few, many, or a class for an expanded clone.

TRBV11-2	12	TRBJ1-2	.	.	TGTGCCAGCAGCCCAAACAGGGATGGCTACACCTTC	CASSPNRDGYTF
TRBV6-1	13	TRBJ1-1	.	TRBD1	TGTGCCAGCAGTGTCAACAGGGGCACTGAAGCTTTCTTT	CASSVNRGTEAFF
TRBV5-1	14	TRBJ2-7	.	TRBD1	TGCGCCAGCAGCTTAGGACAGGAGTCCTACGAGCAGTACTTC	CASSLGQESYEQYF
TRBV18	16	TRBJ2-1	.	TRBD2	TGTGCCAGCTCACCACCTCTCGGGAGGGAAATGAATGAGCAGTTCTTC	CASSPPLGREMNEQFF
TRBV7-2	15	TRBJ2-1	.	TRBD2	TGTGCCAGCAGCTTAAGAGCGGGAGGTGTAAATGAGCAGTTCTTC	CASSLRAGGVNEQFF
TRBV15	16	TRBJ1-2	.	TRBD1	TGTGCCACCAGCAGGAACCCCCAGGGGGCGGGCTATGGCTACACCTTC	CATSRNPQGAGYGYTF
TRBV19	13	TRBJ1-4	.	.	TGTGCCAGTAGCCCTACGCGGGGAGAAAAACTGTTTTTT	CASSPTRGEKLFF
TRBV29-1	13	TRBJ1-2	once	TRBD1	TGCAGCGTTGGGCAGGGGGCTAACTATGGCTACACCTTC	CSVGQGANYGYTF
TRBV19	15	TRBJ2-7	.	TRBD1	TGTGCCAGTAGTATAGGAGGGACAGCTTGGTACGAGCAGTACTTC	CASSIGGTAWYEQYF
TRBV5-1	15	TRBJ1-3	.	.	TGCGCCAGCAGCTTGGTCTCAGGTCCTGGAAACACCATATATTTT	CASSLVSGPGNTIYF
TRBV9	16	TRBJ2-1	.	TRBD1	TGTGCCAGCAGCCCCCGGGGGGGGACAGGGGGCAATGAGCAGTTCTTC	CASSPRGGTGGNEQFF
TRBV5-1	15	TRBJ1-2	.	.	TGCGCCAGCAGCTTGGCCGATGGTACATTCGATGGCTACACCTTC	CASSLADGTFDGYTF
TRBV5-4	15	TRBJ1-5	once	.	TGTGCCAGCAGCAGAGCTTTCCGGGGGAATCAGCCCCAGCATTTT	CASSRAFRGNQPQHF
TRBV19	14	TRBJ1-2	.	.	TGTGCCAGTAGTATGAGGGGACAATACTATGGCTACACCTTC	CASSMRGQYYGYTF
TRBV6-5	15	TRBJ2-7	.	.	TGTGCCAGCAGTTACTCGACTCATTACTATTACGAGCAGTACTTC	CASSYSTHYYYEQYF
TRBV7-8	17	TRBJ2-1	.	.	TGTGCCAGCAGCTTAGCGCCCCGGGGAAGCTCCTACAATGAGCAGTTCTTC	CASSLAPRGSSYNEQFF
TRBV11-3	13	TRBJ2-7	.	.	TGTGCCAGCAGCTTAACGGAGAACTACGAGCAGTACTTC	CASSLTENYEQYF
TRBV18	17	TRBJ2-1	.	.	TGTGCCAGCTCACCACCGGCGGCACAAAGCTCCTACAATGAGCAGTTCTTC	CASSPPAAQSSYNEQFF
TRBV7-3	17	TRBJ2-7	.	TRBD2	TGTGCCAGCAGCTTAACGGGGATAGCGGGAAGCTCCTACGAGCAGTACTTC	CASSLTGIAGSSYEQYF